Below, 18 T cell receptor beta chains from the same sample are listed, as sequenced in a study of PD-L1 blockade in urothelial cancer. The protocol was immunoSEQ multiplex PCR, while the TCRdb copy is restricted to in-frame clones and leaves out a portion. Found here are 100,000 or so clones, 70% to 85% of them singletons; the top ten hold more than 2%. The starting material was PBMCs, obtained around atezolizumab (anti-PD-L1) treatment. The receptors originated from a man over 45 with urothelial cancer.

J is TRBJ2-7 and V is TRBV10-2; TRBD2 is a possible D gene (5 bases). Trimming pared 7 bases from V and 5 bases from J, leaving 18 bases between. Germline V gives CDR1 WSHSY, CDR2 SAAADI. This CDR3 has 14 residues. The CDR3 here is CASTPGGRRDEQYF. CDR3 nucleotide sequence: TGCGCCAGCACTCCCGGCGGGCGTAGGGACGAGCAGTACTTC.

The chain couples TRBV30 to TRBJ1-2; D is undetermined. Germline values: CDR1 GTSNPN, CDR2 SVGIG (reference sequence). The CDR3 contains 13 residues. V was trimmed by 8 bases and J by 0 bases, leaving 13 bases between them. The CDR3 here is CALSTESNYGYTF. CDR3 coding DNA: TGTGCCCTCTCGACGGAGTCTAACTATGGCTACACCTTC.

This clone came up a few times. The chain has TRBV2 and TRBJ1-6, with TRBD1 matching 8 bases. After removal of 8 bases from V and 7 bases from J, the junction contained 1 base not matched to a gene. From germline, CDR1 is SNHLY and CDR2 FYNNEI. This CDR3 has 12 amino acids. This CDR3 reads CASGTGNSPLHF. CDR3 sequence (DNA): TGTGCCAGCGGGACAGGAAATTCACCCCTCCACTTT.

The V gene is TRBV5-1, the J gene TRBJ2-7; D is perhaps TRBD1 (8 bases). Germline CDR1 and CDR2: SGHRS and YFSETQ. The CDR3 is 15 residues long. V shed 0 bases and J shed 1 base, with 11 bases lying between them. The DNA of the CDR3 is TGCGCCAGCAGCTTGGAACAGGGGGGGTCCTACGAGCAGTACTTC. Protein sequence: CASSLEQGGSYEQYF.

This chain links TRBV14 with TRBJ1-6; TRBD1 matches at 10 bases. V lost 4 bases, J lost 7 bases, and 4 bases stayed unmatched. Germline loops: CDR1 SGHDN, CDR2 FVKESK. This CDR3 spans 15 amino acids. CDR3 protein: CASSPRQGANSPLHF. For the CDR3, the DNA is TGTGCCAGCAGCCCTCGACAGGGGGCAAATTCACCCCTCCACTTT. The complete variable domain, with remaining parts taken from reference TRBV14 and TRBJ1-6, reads EAGVTQFPSHSVIEKGQTVTLRCDPISGHDNLYWYRRVMGKEIKFLLHFVKESKQDESGMPNNRFLAERTGGTYSTLKVQPAELEDSGVYFCASSPRQGANSPLHFGNGTRLTVT.

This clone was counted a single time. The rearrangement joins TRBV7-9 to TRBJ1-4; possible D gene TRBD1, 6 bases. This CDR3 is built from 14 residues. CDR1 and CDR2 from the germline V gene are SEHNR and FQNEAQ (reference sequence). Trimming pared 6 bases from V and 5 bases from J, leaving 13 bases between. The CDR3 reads CASSPAGVNEKLFF. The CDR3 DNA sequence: TGTGCCAGCAGTCCCGCAGGGGTAAATGAAAAACTGTTTTTT. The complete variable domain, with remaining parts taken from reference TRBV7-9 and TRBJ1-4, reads DTGVSQNPRHKITKRGQNVTFRCDPISEHNRLYWYRQTLGQGPEFLTYFQNEAQLEKSRLLSDRFSAERPKGSFSTLEIQRTEQGDSAMYLCASSPAGVNEKLFFGSGTQLSVL.

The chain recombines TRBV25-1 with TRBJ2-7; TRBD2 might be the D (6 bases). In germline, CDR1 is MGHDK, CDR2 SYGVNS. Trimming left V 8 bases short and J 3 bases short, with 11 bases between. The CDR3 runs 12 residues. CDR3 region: CASLGGNYEQYF. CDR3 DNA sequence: TGTGCCAGCCTTGGCGGGAACTACGAGCAGTACTTC.

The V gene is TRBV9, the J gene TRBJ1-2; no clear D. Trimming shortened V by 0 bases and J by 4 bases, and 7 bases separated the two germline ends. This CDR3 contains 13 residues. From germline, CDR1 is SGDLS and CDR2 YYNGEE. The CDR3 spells CASSVGGSYGYTF. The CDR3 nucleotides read TGTGCCAGCAGCGTAGGTGGCAGCTATGGCTACACCTTC.

The CDR3 nucleotides are TGTGCCAGCAGCTTAATACCATTGGGGGCCGAGACCCAGTACTTC. It translates to CASSLIPLGAETQYF. The rearrangement links TRBV7-9 to TRBJ2-5; possible D gene TRBD1, 6 bases. The V end lost 2 bases, the J end lost 5 bases, and 15 bases lay between the germline ends. This CDR3 is built from 15 residues. Germline V gene sequence: CDR1 SEHNR, CDR2 FQNEAQ (reference sequence).

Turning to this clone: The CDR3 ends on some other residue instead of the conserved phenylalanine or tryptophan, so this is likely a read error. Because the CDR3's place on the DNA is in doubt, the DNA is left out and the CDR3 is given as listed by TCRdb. CDR3 region: CASSSSLRLAGIFY. This chain links TRBV28 with TRBJ2-7; the table's TRBD2 call for D was not verified on the DNA. Ends included, the CDR3 has 14 residues. CDR1 is MDHEN and CDR2 is SYDVKM in the germline V gene.

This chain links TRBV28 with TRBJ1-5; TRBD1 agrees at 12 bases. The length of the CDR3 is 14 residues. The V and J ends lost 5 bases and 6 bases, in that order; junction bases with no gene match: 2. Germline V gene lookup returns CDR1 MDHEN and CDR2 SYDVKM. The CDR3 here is CASSGTGGSQPQHF. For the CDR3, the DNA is TGTGCCAGCAGTGGGACAGGGGGCAGTCAGCCCCAGCATTTT.

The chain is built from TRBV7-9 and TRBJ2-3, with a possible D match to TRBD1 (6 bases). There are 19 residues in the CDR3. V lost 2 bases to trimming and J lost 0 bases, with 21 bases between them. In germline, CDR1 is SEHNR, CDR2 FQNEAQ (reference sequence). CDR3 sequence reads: CASSLRGSSWSLSTDTQYF. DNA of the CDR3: TGTGCCAGCAGCTTAAGGGGGTCTAGCTGGAGTTTAAGCACAGATACGCAGTATTTT.

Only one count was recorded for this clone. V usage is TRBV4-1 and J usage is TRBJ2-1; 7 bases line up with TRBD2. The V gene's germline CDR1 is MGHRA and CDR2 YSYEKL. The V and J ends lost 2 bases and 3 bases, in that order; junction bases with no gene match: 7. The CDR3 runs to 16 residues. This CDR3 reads CASSQIRLAYYNEQFF. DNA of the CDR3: TGCGCCAGCAGCCAAATACGACTAGCCTACTACAATGAGCAGTTCTTC.

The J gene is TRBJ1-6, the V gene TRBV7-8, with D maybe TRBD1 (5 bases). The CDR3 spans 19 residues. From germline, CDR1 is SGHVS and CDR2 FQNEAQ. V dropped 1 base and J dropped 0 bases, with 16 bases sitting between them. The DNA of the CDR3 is TGTGCCAGCAGCTTAGACGTGGGGGGATCTAGCTCCTATAATTCACCCCTCCACTTT. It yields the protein CASSLDVGGSSSYNSPLHF.

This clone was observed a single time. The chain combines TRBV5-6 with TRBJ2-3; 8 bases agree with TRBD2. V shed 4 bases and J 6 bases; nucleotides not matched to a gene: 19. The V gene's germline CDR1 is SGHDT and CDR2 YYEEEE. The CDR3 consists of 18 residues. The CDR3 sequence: CASSPTRTSLSATDTQYF. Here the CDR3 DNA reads TGTGCCAGCAGCCCTACTAGGACTAGCCTCAGCGCAACGGATACGCAGTATTTT. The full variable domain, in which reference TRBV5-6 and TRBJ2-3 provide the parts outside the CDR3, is DAGVTQSPTHLIKTRGQQVTLRCSPKSGHDTVSWYQQALGQGPQFIFQYYEEEERQRGNFPDRFSGHQFPNYSSELNVNALLLGDSALYLCASSPTRTSLSATDTQYFGPGTRLTVL.

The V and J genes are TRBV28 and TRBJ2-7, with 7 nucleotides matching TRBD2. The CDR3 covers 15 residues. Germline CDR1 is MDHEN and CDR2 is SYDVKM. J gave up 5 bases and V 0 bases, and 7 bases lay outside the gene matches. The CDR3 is CASSLWTSSRDEQYF. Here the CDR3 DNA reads TGTGCCAGCAGTTTATGGACTAGCAGCAGGGACGAGCAGTACTTC. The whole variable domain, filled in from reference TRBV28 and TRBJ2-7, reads DVKVTQSSRYLVKRTGEKVFLECVQDMDHENMFWYRQDPGLGLRLIYFSYDVKMKEKGDIPEGYSVSREKKERFSLILESASTNQTSMYLCASSLWTSSRDEQYFGPGTRLTVT.

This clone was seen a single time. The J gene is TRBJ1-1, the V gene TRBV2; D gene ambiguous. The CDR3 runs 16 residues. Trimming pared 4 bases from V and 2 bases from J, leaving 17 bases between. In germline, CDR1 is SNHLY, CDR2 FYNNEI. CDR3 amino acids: CASSGRLGPYNTEAFF. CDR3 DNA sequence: TGTGCCAGCAGTGGGCGGTTAGGCCCTTATAACACTGAAGCTTTCTTT.

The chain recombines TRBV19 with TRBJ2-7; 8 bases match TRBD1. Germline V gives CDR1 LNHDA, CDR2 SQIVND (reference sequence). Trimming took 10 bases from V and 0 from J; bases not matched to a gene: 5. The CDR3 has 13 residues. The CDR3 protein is CATGGQGSYEQYF. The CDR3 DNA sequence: TGTGCCACCGGAGGACAGGGCTCCTACGAGCAGTACTTC.